This T cell receptor beta chain was sequenced for a study of shared clonotypes between healthy human individuals. For every subset, genomic DNA was evenly distributed across several immunoSEQ plates. The repertoire was sequenced with immunoSEQ multiplex PCR; TCRdb's copy has only in-frame clones and lacks some. The repertoire includes around 510,000 clones, about 96% of them detected once, and 0.05% to 0.08% sits in the top ten. Per germline, CDR1 SNHLY and CDR2 FYNNEI. The CDR3 totals 17 residues. V gave up 3 bases and J gave up 2 bases, with 20 bases separating them. The sequence came from a woman in her 30s in good health. This chain connects TRBV2 to TRBJ2-7, with D perhaps TRBD1 or TRBD2 (6 bases each). The specimen sequenced was naive CD4+ T cells sorted from blood. Described subset: CD45RA+ positively selected. CDR3 DNA sequence: TGTGCCAGCAGTGAGCGGAGGGGGGACCCCTTTACCTACGAGCAGTACTTC. Its protein product is CASSERRGDPFTYEQYF.